One sample yielded the 10 T cell receptor beta chains listed below, sequenced in a study of STAT5B mutations in CD4+ large granular lymphocyte leukemia. TCRdb's table, derived via immunoSEQ multiplex PCR, lists solely in-frame clones and lacks some. There are just over 25,000 clones in the sample; about four fifths occur only once, and less than 0.4% lies in the top ten. The sequencing input was CD4+ T cells from blood buffy coats. The receptors derive from a human donor in good health.

The V and J genes are TRBV18 and TRBJ2-2; TRBD1 aligns across 7 bases. Unmatched junction bases numbered 14, after V lost 3 bases and J lost 1 base. The CDR3 spans 19 residues. Germline values: CDR1 KGHSH, CDR2 LQKENI. This chain's CDR3 is CASSPPGTELPLNTGELFF. The CDR3 coding sequence is TGTGCCAGCTCACCCCCCGGGACAGAACTCCCCTTGAACACCGGGGAGCTGTTTTTT.

Comment on this clone: Other DNA sequences in the sample encode the same CDR3. The rearrangement joins TRBV6-5 to TRBJ1-1, with 7 bases identical to TRBD1. CDR3 length: 14 residues. Trimming cost V 2 bases and J 2 bases; bases outside gene matches: 2. Looked up from germline, CDR1 is MNHEY and CDR2 is SVGAGI. The CDR3 sequence: CASSYRTGNTEAFF. In nucleotides, the CDR3 is TGTGCCAGCAGTTACAGGACAGGAAACACTGAAGCTTTCTTT.

The gene calls are TRBV28 and TRBJ1-4, with unresolved D. Trimming cost V 1 base and J 7 bases, with 4 bases left between them. The germline V gene encodes CDR1 MDHEN and CDR2 SYDVKM. The CDR3 loop spans 12 amino acids. The CDR3 nucleotides are TGTGCCAGCAGTTTATTAAGTGAAAAACTGTTTTTT. Its translation: CASSLLSEKLFF.

The V and J genes are TRBV4-3 and TRBJ2-3, with D uncertain. Per the germline V gene, CDR1 is LGHNA and CDR2 is YSLEER. Trimming shortened V by 0 bases and J by 0 bases, and 10 bases separated the two germline ends. This CDR3 is 16 amino acids long. CDR3 amino acids: CASSQDHSPSTDTQYF. The DNA for the CDR3 is TGCGCCAGCAGCCAAGACCACTCCCCTAGCACAGATACGCAGTATTTT.

The chain employs TRBV2 and TRBJ1-1, with D possibly being TRBD1 (5 bases). Germline CDR1 and CDR2: SNHLY and FYNNEI. Trimming left V 6 bases short and J 3 bases short, with 20 bases between. The CDR3 sequence is 16 residues long. This CDR3 reads CASSSARGNRYTEAFF. Written as DNA, the CDR3 is TGTGCCAGCAGCAGTGCCCGGGGGAATAGGTACACTGAAGCTTTCTTT.

V usage is TRBV11-2 and J usage is TRBJ1-2; tentatively, D is TRBD1 (6 bases). From germline, CDR1 is SGHAT and CDR2 FQNNGV. The CDR3 consists of 15 residues. V lost 5 bases to trimming and J lost 0 bases, with 13 bases between them. The CDR3: CASSKDRFPNYGYTF. DNA for the CDR3: TGTGCCAGCAGCAAAGACAGGTTCCCTAACTATGGCTACACCTTC.

This sequence joins TRBV7-9 and TRBJ1-2, with D unclear. CDR3 length equals 13 residues. Trimming stripped 1 base from V and 5 bases from J, with 8 bases between. The germline V gene has CDR1 SEHNR and CDR2 FQNEAQ (reference sequence). The DNA of the CDR3 is TGTGCCAGCAGCTTAGGGCCTCGGTATGGCTACACCTTC. Protein product: CASSLGPRYGYTF.

This clone showed up just once. The CDR3: CARSLAIRGAGKGYGYTF. The CDR3 DNA reads TGTGCCAGAAGCTTGGCAATAAGGGGGGCAGGGAAGGGGTATGGCTACACCTTC. The chain recombines TRBV5-3 with TRBJ1-2, with D possibly TRBD1 on 6 matching bases. Being an ORF, TRBV5-3 has a function that is uncertain. V dropped 0 bases and J dropped 5 bases, with 23 bases sitting between them. This CDR3 spans 18 amino acids.

This clone was observed once. The chain's CDR3 is CASSLASSSPNEQFF. The CDR3 nucleotides are TGTGCCAGCAGCTTGGCGAGTTCGTCCCCCAATGAGCAGTTCTTC. The chain joins TRBV5-4 to TRBJ2-1; no definite D call. The V end lost 0 bases, the J end lost 6 bases, and 13 bases lay between the germline ends. The CDR3 covers 15 residues. Germline CDR1 is SGHNT and CDR2 is YYREEE (reference sequence).

The chain couples TRBV4-1 to TRBJ1-2; TRBD1 is a possible D gene (5 bases). The V gene lost 0 bases and the J gene lost 8 bases, with 16 bases spanning the gap. Germline V gives CDR1 MGHRA, CDR2 YSYEKL. CDR3 length equals 15 residues. The CDR3: CASSQDLWGGRGYTF. CDR3 nucleotide sequence: TGCGCCAGCAGCCAAGATCTTTGGGGGGGTCGAGGCTACACCTTC.